The 18 T cell receptor beta chains given below trace back to one sample, sequenced in a study of sequential checkpoint blockade in melanoma. The method was immunoSEQ multiplex PCR; TCRdb's version includes in-frame clones alone and lacks a portion of them. This sample carries fewer than 35,000 clones, approximately 86% of them seen once, and the ten largest clones take around a fifth. The treatment is: randomized to nivolumab then ipilimumab (arm A) or the reverse (arm B). The specimen comprised CD8+ T cells sorted from blood (inferred from file names), sampled from a patient given nivolumab and ipilimumab in sequence. These receptors came from a human donor with melanoma.

The chain combines TRBV5-1 with TRBJ2-5; D gene ambiguous. The CDR3 has 14 amino acids. Germline CDR1 and CDR2: SGHRS and YFSETQ. Trimming left V 4 bases short and J 5 bases short, with 15 bases between. The CDR3 bases are TGCGCCAGCAGCCCGACGGCGAGGCACGAGACCCAGTACTTC. Translated: CASSPTARHETQYF.

The V and J genes are TRBV4-2 and TRBJ2-1; 11 positions match TRBD2. Germline CDR1 LGHNA, CDR2 YNFKEQ. V lost 4 bases and J lost 4; bases outside the gene matches: 3. The CDR3 loop spans 15 amino acids. The CDR3 spells CASSRLAGLYNEQFF. The CDR3 region has the DNA TGTGCCAGCAGCCGACTAGCGGGACTTTACAATGAGCAGTTCTTC.

CDR3 DNA sequence: TGTGCCAGCAGCTTGTGGCGGGAGTCGGGCACCGGGGAGCTGTTTTTT. Protein sequence: CASSLWRESGTGELFF. The chain carries TRBV5-6 and TRBJ2-2, with 7 bases that match TRBD2. The junction had 7 bases not matched to a gene; V was cut back by 1 base and J by 4 bases. Germline V lookup: CDR1 SGHDT, CDR2 YYEEEE. This CDR3 has 16 amino acids.

This clone has more than one count but fewer than ten. The chain joins TRBV27 to TRBJ2-2, with TRBD2 identical over 7 bases. This CDR3 region has 15 residues. Looked up from germline, CDR1 is MNHEY and CDR2 is SMNVEV (reference sequence). V shed 7 bases, J shed 5 bases, and the junction held 10 bases outside the gene matches. The CDR3: CASNVGGDGTGELFF. The CDR3 bases are TGTGCCAGCAACGTGGGAGGGGATGGAACCGGGGAGCTGTTTTTT.

V is TRBV10-2 and J is TRBJ2-5; D is perhaps TRBD1 (5 bases). Judging by the DNA end, TRBJ2-7 fits better; the J call may be wrong. Germline CDR1 is WSHSY and CDR2 is SAAADI. The CDR3 sequence is 13 residues long. CDR3 nucleotide sequence: TGCGCCAGCATGTCAGACAGTACCTACGAGCAGTACTTC. Amino acid sequence: CASMSDSTYEQYF.

The sample holds one count of this clone. The chain joins TRBV6-6 to TRBJ2-5, with 8 bases identical to TRBD1. V dropped 2 bases and J dropped 5; count of bases not matched to a gene: 7. CDR3 length equals 15 residues. CDR1 and CDR2 from the germline V gene are MNHNY and SVGAGI (reference sequence). The CDR3 here is CASSYGAGGAETQYF. The CDR3 DNA reads as TGTGCCAGCAGTTACGGGGCAGGGGGCGCCGAGACCCAGTACTTC.

The chain has TRBV5-4 and TRBJ2-3, with 11 positions matching TRBD2. The CDR3 spans 15 residues. Trimming took 5 bases from V and 6 from J; bases not matched to a gene: 8. Germline loops: CDR1 SGHNT, CDR2 YYREEE (reference sequence). CDR3 amino acids: CASRPGSGGADTQYF. CDR3 in DNA: TGTGCCAGCAGGCCCGGTAGCGGGGGGGCCGATACGCAGTATTTT.

The rearrangement uses TRBV7-8 and TRBJ2-7, with D unresolved. This CDR3 is built from 13 residues. Germline lookup yields CDR1 SGHVS and CDR2 FQNEAQ. Trimming took off 5 bases at V and 4 bases at J, with 12 bases between the two ends. CDR3 sequence reads: CASSLPGGYEQYF. The CDR3 DNA reads as TGTGCCAGCAGCCTTCCCGGCGGATACGAGCAGTACTTC.

V and J are TRBV27 and TRBJ2-7; 9 bases map to TRBD1. The trim removed 7 bases at V and 2 bases at J, leaving 9 bases unmatched. The length of the CDR3 is 15 residues. Per the germline V gene, CDR1 is MNHEY and CDR2 is SMNVEV (reference sequence). CDR3 DNA sequence: TGTGCCAGCATGCTCGGACAGGGGTCGGCCTACGAGCAGTACTTC. This codes for CASMLGQGSAYEQYF.

V and J are TRBV7-2 and TRBJ2-7; TRBD2 matches at 12 bases. The length of the CDR3 is 17 residues. The J segment lost 5 bases and the V segment lost 1 base, leaving 9 bases of the junction unmatched. Germline CDR1 reads SGHTA; CDR2 reads FQGNSA. CDR3 amino acids: CASSLGLAGGLFDEQYF. CDR3 nucleotide sequence: TGTGCCAGCAGCTTAGGCCTAGCGGGGGGGCTTTTCGACGAGCAGTACTTC.

V and J are TRBV10-3 and TRBJ2-6; 7 bases fit TRBD1. Trimming at V came to 5 bases and at J to 3 bases, leaving 4 bases not matched to a gene. CDR3 size: 15 residues. Germline lookup yields CDR1 ENHRY and CDR2 SYGVKD. The CDR3: CAISIDRVGANVLTF. The DNA of the CDR3 is TGTGCCATCAGTATAGACAGGGTTGGGGCCAACGTCCTGACTTTC.

The V call is TRBV4-3, the J call TRBJ1-1; 9 bases agree with TRBD1. Per germline, CDR1 LGHNA and CDR2 YSLEER. The CDR3 is 16 residues long. Trimming cost V 4 bases and J 1 base; bases outside gene matches: 7. The CDR3 nucleotides are TGCGCCAGCAGCCCCTCAGGACAGGGGTGGAACACTGAAGCTTTCTTT. Residues: CASSPSGQGWNTEAFF.

The genes are TRBV19 and TRBJ2-7; 7 bases agree with TRBD2. Per germline, CDR1 LNHDA and CDR2 SQIVND (reference sequence). V gave up 3 bases and J gave up 2 bases; unmatched junction bases: 4. The CDR3 runs 14 residues. The CDR3 DNA sequence: TGTGCCAGTAGTATCACCCTAGCGGCCTACGAGCAGTACTTC. It encodes CASSITLAAYEQYF.

The J gene is TRBJ1-6, the V gene TRBV2, with D possibly matching TRBD1 (6 bases). Germline V gene data show CDR1 as SNHLY and CDR2 as FYNNEI. V was cut by 4 bases and J by 12 bases, with 13 bases left in between. This CDR3 contains 13 residues. The CDR3 loop reads CASSAAQGRPLHF. The CDR3 nucleotides read TGTGCCAGCAGTGCTGCACAGGGTCGACCCCTCCACTTT.

V and J are TRBV2 and TRBJ2-7; 7 bases are a match to TRBD2. After removal of 1 base from V and 3 bases from J, the junction contained 6 bases not matched to a gene. There are 15 residues in the CDR3. Germline CDR1 reads SNHLY; CDR2 reads FYNNEI. This CDR3 is CASSEGLAEFYEQYF. The CDR3 DNA reads as TGTGCCAGCAGTGAAGGGCTAGCGGAATTCTACGAGCAGTACTTC.

This chain uses TRBV27 with TRBJ1-5; tentative D call: TRBD1 (6 bases). This CDR3 region has 15 residues. V dropped 6 bases and J dropped 0 bases, with 12 bases sitting between them. Germline assignment: CDR1 MNHEY and CDR2 SMNVEV (reference sequence). CDR3 sequence (DNA): TGTGCCAGCAGACAGGGAGGGGATAGCAATCAGCCCCAGCATTTT. Protein: CASRQGGDSNQPQHF.

This chain joins TRBV11-2 and TRBJ1-2; D may be TRBD1 (5 bases). Germline assignment: CDR1 SGHAT and CDR2 FQNNGV. The CDR3 has 18 amino acids. Between the trimmed V and J ends, which lost 0 bases and 1 base, there was a span of 18 bases. CDR3 DNA sequence: TGTGCCAGCAGCTTAGAGGGGGAAGAAGGGGAGGGTAACTATGGCTACACCTTC. Its protein is CASSLEGEEGEGNYGYTF.

This rearrangement joins TRBV19 to TRBJ1-1, with 8 bases fitting TRBD1. The J segment lost 5 bases and the V segment lost 7 bases, leaving 9 bases of the junction unmatched. Germline V CDR1 and CDR2: LNHDA, SQIVND (reference sequence). The CDR3 totals 14 residues. CDR3 amino acids: CASNTGGMLTEAFF. The CDR3 bases are TGTGCCAGTAACACAGGGGGAATGCTTACTGAAGCTTTCTTT.